The T cell receptor beta chain under discussion was sequenced for a study of human T cells and chemical hapten exposure. Stated time point: patch test 2, 6 weeks after DPC sensitization. Treatment of the sample: therapeutic diphenylcyclopropenone sensitization with weekly scalp DPC. Those who donated were patients with alopecia, 18 to 70 years of age, and suitable for DPC. Researchers extracted total RNA from unfractionated whole blood. As the library was built, unique molecular identifiers were attached to individual cDNA molecules. TCRdb itself ran the RACE reads through MiXCR, one entry per CDR3 protein. The sample records 95,000 or so distinct CDR3 sequences, about an eighth being singletons. The CDR3 is made up of 15 amino acids. V was cut by 0 bases and J by 4 bases, with 11 bases left in between. In germline, CDR1 is SGHKS, CDR2 YYEKEE (reference sequence).

The chain recombines TRBV5-5 with TRBJ2-1, with a tentative D call TRBD2 (6 bases). This specimen consisted of whole blood, obtained in connection with sensitization to the hapten diphenylcyclopropenone (DPC). The clonotype was recovered from a woman in her thirties or forties with alopecia areata. Some clones in this sample may be carry-over from other donors' samples. DNA of the CDR3: TGTGCCAGCAGCTTGGACGGGACTTCATACAATGAGCAGTTCTTC. Protein: CASSLDGTSYNEQFF.